This T cell receptor (beta chain) was found in a study of tumor and adjacent non-tumor tissue in lung cancer. At the level of the study: Aged about 31 to 85 years, patients included under 13 men and 4 to 6 women with stage I to III disease.

RNA was extracted from bulk tissue without any cell sorting. More than 3 cm separated this lung sample from the edge of the tumor. TCRbeta libraries were built with three rounds of nested PCR, modified from ARM-PCR. MiXCR, applied by TCRdb to the multiplex PCR reads, yields one record per CDR3 protein. The data hold about 100,000 distinct CDR3 sequences, with approximately 65% observed a single time. Concerning this clonotype: The antigen remains undetermined. The CDR3 end shows no conserved phenylalanine or tryptophan, and so a read error is likely.

This CDR3 region has 14 residues. Germline V gene sequence: CDR1 SGHAT, CDR2 FQDESV (reference sequence). Whole-study findings and limits: Shorter survival was associated with higher TCR diversity in tumors. Significantly higher TCR diversity was found in tumor than normal lung.

The receptor comes from a young man with non-small cell lung cancer. The chain has TRBV11-1 and TRBJ2-1; 7 positions match TRBD2. Input material: distant non-tumor lung tissue. This chain's CDR3 is CTSSLGRETDEQFL. The CDR3 DNA reads as TGTACCAGCAGCTTAGGGCGGGAGACGGATGAGCAGTTCTTA.